This TCR beta chain originates from a study of blood T cell repertoires in COVID-19. This table comes from immunoSEQ multiplex PCR, and its TCRdb copy is limited to in-frame clones, with some not included. Of nearly 100,000 clones in the sample, about 88% were seen once. The germline gives CDR1 LNHDA, CDR2 SQIVND (reference sequence). CDR3 size: 13 residues. Trimming pared 7 bases from V and 4 bases from J, leaving 12 bases between. V is TRBV19 and J is TRBJ2-3, with a weak D call TRBD1 (6 bases). This clonotype originated in a man at least 80 years old with acute or convalescent COVID-19. Sequencing was performed on peripheral blood. In DNA, the CDR3 is TGTGCCAGTACCCAGGGGTCCGCAGATACGCAGTATTTT. Protein: CASTQGSADTQYF.